This T cell receptor beta chain was captured by sequencing in a study of blood T cell repertoires in COVID-19 (dated by TCRdb to the early 2020s). About the study as a whole: Samples covering the acute and convalescent phases of COVID-19 were provided by collaborators in the United States, Italy and Spain. Sample metadata almost always included a de-identified subject ID, COVID-19 status, age in years and sex. The repertoires were made available in a free public database intended to serve as a resource for research on the immune response to SARS-CoV-2. The samples were drawn from two sources: the first 160 participants of the ongoing ImmuneRACE study, and approximately 1,300 subjects contributed by 6 global collaborators. Where available, HLA class I and class II types were obtained from metadata supplied by the sample provider rather than from assay-based typing. Deeply sampled blood TCRbeta repertoires from subjects exposed to, actively infected with, or recovered from COVID-19 were included in the dataset. The prospective study material was composed of cDNA or gDNA derived from T cells, B-cell-depleted T cells, or PBMCs. The paper as a whole reports these results and caveats: The quantity of clinical and demographic metadata differed by source and by participant and was supplied without curation.

This clone has just a few counts. No antigen is known for it. No much larger clone exists at a distance of one base, and base qualities are not known. Collaborating institutions collected whole blood in K2EDTA tubes following their own protocols. For TCRbeta analysis, collaborator samples were shipped as frozen whole blood, as isolated PBMCs, or as DNA extracted from either sample type. TCRbeta CDR3 regions were amplified from genomic DNA using the immunoSEQ Assay, a bias-controlled multiplex PCR. In the original analysis: The number of nucleated cells in each sample was estimated from the amplification of reference gene primers within the assay. To quantify the absolute abundance of each unique TCRbeta CDR3 rearrangement, sequence reads were collapsed and filtered. For each sample, productive Simpson clonality was calculated as the square root of Simpson's diversity index over productive rearrangements. TCRdb took this table from immuneACCESS and kept in-frame rearrangements with V and J called. Such tables lack part of the clones; where checked against another copy, unresolved V genes explain under half of the gap, and the rest is unexplained. D and trimming come from the DNA, and the V and J calls and clone size come from that table. Counted in this sample were 250,000 to 300,000 clones; about 91% of them appeared once. In total, the top ten clones hold about 12% of the sample.

For CDR1 and CDR2, the germline V gene lists MDHEN and SYDVKM. Measured from the cysteine to the phenylalanine, the CDR3 is 15 residues long. Just CDR3 DNA is preserved here, 45 bases in frame from base 1. V is cut back by 1 base and J by 5 bases, with 1 base in the junction unmatched. The sequence links TRBV28 to TRBJ2-2; 10 bases in between match TRBD2. The sequenced sample was peripheral blood. The sequence derives from a woman aged 60-75 years with acute or convalescent COVID-19. CDR3 protein: CASSLSSGSTGELFF. The nucleotide sequence is TGTGCCAGCAGTTTATCTAGCGGGAGTACCGGGGAGCTGTTTTTT.